This T cell receptor beta chain was sequenced in a study of regulatory T cells in long-lasting Graves disease (dated by TCRdb to the early 2020s). A note on the overall study: Antithyroid drugs had been taken for less than 3 months by newly diagnosed Graves' disease patients. TCR sequencing covered some 13 persistent and around 20 newly diagnosed Graves' disease patients, about 35 samples in total. The study was registered as a clinical trial and conducted in China. Peripheral blood TCR sequencing and RNA sequencing compared persistent Graves' disease patients with newly diagnosed Graves' disease patients. What the research found in general, with its limitations: Compared with newly diagnosed patients, patients with persistent Graves' disease had lower TCR Shannon entropy and fewer highly expanded clones, which suggests clonal expansion. Peripheral blood alone was examined, since thyroid tissue, which constituted the primary lesion, could not be accessed. A larger number of public clonotypes was shared among persistent patients (about 2,700) than among newly diagnosed patients (roughly 970). The authors noted that the small sample size was a limitation that may lower accuracy. Sequencing and analysis were restricted to the TCR beta chain. Persistent disease showed preferential use of TRBV28, TRBJ1-2 and TRBJ2-5, whereas newly diagnosed disease favored TRBV20-1 and TRBJ2-1.

The CDR3 spans 16 residues, from the cysteine through the phenylalanine. CDR3 DNA only is kept here, 48 bases in frame from base 1. CDR1 MDHEN and CDR2 SYDVKM were looked up in the germline V gene. Germline trimming: 5 bases from V, 4 bases from J; junction bases outside gene matches: 13. Libraries were prepared through multiplex PCR. TCRdb names Illumina HiSeq 4000 as the instrument used. TCR beta libraries were built with iRepertoire HTBI primers and Arm-PCR amplification of CDR3 regions. Before sequencing, the PCR products underwent gel purification. The original pipeline was this. Across samples, around 62 TRBV and 14 TRBJ segments were identified and used for gene usage analysis of CDR3 amino acid clonotypes. COPE and FqMerger were used to merge filtered high-quality paired reads into contigs. BLAST was used to align contigs to the IMGT TRBV, TRBD and TRBJ reference genes, and CDR3 was defined following IMGT. Any clonotype with a frequency above 0.1% was counted as a highly expanded clone. Repertoire diversity was measured by Shannon entropy, and V-J evenness by the Gini coefficient. Public clonotypes were defined as clonotypes shared by more than one individual. The public reads were reprocessed in TCRdb via fastp at Q25 and MiXCR, keeping in-frame beta chains. Merged by CDR3 protein, the rows form single entries marked with the most common genes and DNA. The V and J calls reflect TCRdb's pipeline rather than the authors' work. The sample contains 400,000 to 550,000 distinct CDR3 sequences, roughly 17% of them found a single time. The ten biggest clones cover around 10% of the sample.

The time point tag for this specimen amounts to: newly diagnosed GD, antithyroid drugs for less than 3 months. For both TCR sequencing and RNA sequencing, RNA was extracted from PBMCs using TRIzol. The diagnosis of Graves' disease was made according to American Thyroid Association guidelines. The patients came from an endocrinology department in Xi'an, China. From each patient, 8 to 10 milliliters of peripheral blood was collected into an EDTA anticoagulant tube. PBMCs were isolated by Ficoll Paque Plus density gradient separation without further T cell sorting. RNA quality was checked with an Agilent 2100 Bioanalyzer and agarose gel, and concentration with a NanoDrop 2000. This clonotype was detected many times. Which antigen it targets is not known. One base away there is no much larger clone; base qualities are not given. These data are also associated with another study on T cells in Graves' hyperthyroidism and ophthalmopathy. The second paper further reports: Stable Graves' hyperthyroidism was defined as no progression to ophthalmopathy during 18 months of follow-up. Hyperthyroidism patients were newly diagnosed, had a disease duration of under 2 months, and were aged 18 to 65 years. Patients with uncontrolled infections, other autoimmune diseases, pregnancy or lactation were excluded. Diagnoses relied on clinical symptoms, serum thyroxine and TRAb, thyroid ultrasound and orbital computed tomography. For the first round of RT-PCR on the TCR CDR3, the HTBI primer set was used together with the Qiagen OneStep RT-PCR kit. Most expanded thyroid clonotypes (frequency above 0.001) were also found in blood, which suggests that blood repertoires may mirror thyroid immune responses. A model built on a 13 V-J signature distinguished ophthalmopathy from stable hyperthyroidism, reaching around 87% sensitivity and about 81% specificity in cross-validation and 80%/75% in testing. During validation, the model predicted progression to ophthalmopathy a median of around 7 months ahead of onset, with almost 71% sensitivity and under 85% specificity. TCR V-J signatures able to tell the groups apart were searched for in a discovery cohort of approximately 95 patients, of whom over 40 had Graves' ophthalmopathy and under 65 had stable Graves' hyperthyroidism. Prospective prediction of ophthalmopathy was tested in an independent validation cohort of 18 to 20 hyperthyroidism patients and around 16 patients who later progressed to ophthalmopathy. The 100 or so discovery patients were randomly split 7:3 into training and test sets. Thyroid tissue and blood T-cell repertoires from about six Graves' hyperthyroidism patients were also compared in the study. Following sampling, methimazole starting at 30 mg daily was given to hyperthyroidism patients, and high-dose intravenous methylprednisolone was given to ophthalmopathy patients. Libraries were constructed in a second round of multiplex PCR, after which size selection and purification were performed. Libraries were sequenced paired-end with 100 bp reads on an Illumina HiSeq2000. SOAPnuke was used to process the raw data, removing reads that contained adapters or uncalled bases, had a mean Phred below 15, or lacked an exact match to the constant primer or identifier. COPE v1.2.5 was used to merge high-quality paired reads, and clonotypes were defined as unique nucleotide sequences. MiTCR v1.1 was used to align the clonotypes against IMGT TRBV, TRBD and TRBJ reference segments. The analysis was restricted to V-J combinations with a frequency above 0.0001, which together covered approximately 99% of the repertoires. The TCS score was defined as F50 (clonal expansion) divided by E x V (chaos), with BLOSUM62-based TCRdist calculated between CDR3 peptides within each V-J. Welch's t-statistics and random forest reduced just over 500 V-J features to about 13, which were used in a naive Bayes classifier (R e1071). Sample size was not statistically predetermined, and blinding of investigators to group allocation was not performed. TCR Vbeta CDR3 sequencing of fewer than 150 peripheral blood samples (under 45 ophthalmopathy, 75 hyperthyroidism and approximately 17 progressor patients) is reported in the paper.

This clonotype originated in a woman aged 30 to 39 with Graves disease. Donor details come from another sample of the same person, matched by shared clones. The chain is encoded by TRBV28 joined to TRBJ2-5; a stretch of 7 junction bases matches TRBD2. Material: peripheral blood mononuclear cells (PBMCs), obtained at new diagnosis, from a patient treated with antithyroid drugs. The CDR3 loop reads CASSLVGLVQRETQYF. In nucleotide form, the sequence is TGTGCCAGCAGTCTCGTTGGACTAGTCCAGCGAGAGACCCAGTACTTC. With the rest looked up from the reference TRBV28 and TRBJ2-5 genes rather than sequenced, the full variable domain is DVKVTQSSRYLVKRTGEKVFLECVQDMDHENMFWYRQDPGLGLRLIYFSYDVKMKEKGDIPEGYSVSREKKERFSLILESASTNQTSMYLCASSLVGLVQRETQYFGPGTRLLVL.